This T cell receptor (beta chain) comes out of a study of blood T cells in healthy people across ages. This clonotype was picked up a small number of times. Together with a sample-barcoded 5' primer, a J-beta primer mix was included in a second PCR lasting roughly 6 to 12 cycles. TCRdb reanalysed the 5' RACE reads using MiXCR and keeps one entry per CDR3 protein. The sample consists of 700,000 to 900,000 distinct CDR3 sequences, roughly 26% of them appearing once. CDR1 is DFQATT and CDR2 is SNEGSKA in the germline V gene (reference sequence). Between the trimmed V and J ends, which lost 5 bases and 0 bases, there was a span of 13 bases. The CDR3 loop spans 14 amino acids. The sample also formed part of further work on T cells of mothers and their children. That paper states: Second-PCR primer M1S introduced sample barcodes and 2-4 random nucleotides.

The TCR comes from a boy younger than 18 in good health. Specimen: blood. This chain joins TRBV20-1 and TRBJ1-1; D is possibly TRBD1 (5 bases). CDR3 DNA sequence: TGCAGTGCTTATAAGGGACGGATGAACACTGAAGCTTTCTTT. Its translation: CSAYKGRMNTEAFF.